Below are 28 T cell receptor beta chains sequenced from a single sample in a study of blood T cell repertoires in COVID-19. Produced via immunoSEQ multiplex PCR; TCRdb's table is partial and in-frame only. The sample holds about 250,000 clones; 86% are singletons and the top ten take 5.5% to 6%. Sequenced sample: peripheral blood. These TCRs come from a woman of 80 years or more with COVID-19, enrolled during active disease.

V usage is TRBV18 and J usage is TRBJ2-3, with 11 bases matching TRBD2. The V gene end was trimmed by 0 bases and the J gene end by 7 bases; junction bases not matched to a gene: 3. This CDR3 has 15 residues. Germline lookup yields CDR1 KGHSH and CDR2 LQKENI. The CDR3 nucleotides read TGTGCCAGCTCACCACCGGCTAGCGGGGGGAATACGCAGTATTTT. This codes for CASSPPASGGNTQYF.

V usage is TRBV6-4 and J usage is TRBJ1-2, with D hard to call. Trimming cost V 0 bases and J 7 bases, with 6 bases left between them. The CDR3 length is 12 residues. From germline, CDR1 is MRHNA and CDR2 SNTAGT. This chain's CDR3 is CASSDSIGGYTF. CDR3 sequence (DNA): TGTGCCAGCAGTGACTCGATCGGTGGCTACACCTTC.

Written as DNA, the CDR3 is TGTGCCAGCAGCCCCCTAGGGACAGGATTCACAGATACGCAGTATTTT. It codes for CASSPLGTGFTDTQYF. The chain recombines TRBV7-3 with TRBJ2-3; 8 bases align to TRBD1. Per the germline V gene, CDR1 is SGHTA and CDR2 is FQGTGA. V gave up 5 bases and J gave up 2 bases; unmatched junction bases: 9. The CDR3 is 16 amino acids. Full variable domain (remainder filled in from reference TRBV7-3 and TRBJ2-3): GAGVSQTPSNKVTEKGKYVELRCDPISGHTALYWYRQSLGQGPEFLIYFQGTGAADDSGLPNDRFFAVRPEGSVSTLKIQRTERGDSAVYLCASSPLGTGFTDTQYFGPGTRLTVL.

The V call is TRBV6-5, the J call TRBJ1-1; D remains unclear. Germline-derived CDR1 and CDR2 are MNHEY and SVGAGI. The CDR3 is made up of 13 amino acids. V was pared by 5 bases and J by 1 base, with 8 bases between. CDR3 in amino acids: CASSRGRNTEAFF. The CDR3 DNA reads as TGTGCCAGCAGTCGCGGGCGGAACACTGAAGCTTTCTTT.

This chain links TRBV28 with TRBJ1-1, with TRBD1 matching over 7 bases. V was pared by 5 bases and J by 3 bases, with 9 bases of the junction left unmatched. The CDR3 covers 15 residues. CDR1 MDHEN and CDR2 SYDVKM come from the germline V gene. The CDR3 loop reads CASSPQQGGYTEAFF. CDR3 nucleotides: TGTGCCAGCAGTCCTCAGCAGGGGGGCTACACTGAAGCTTTCTTT.

CDR3 nucleotide sequence: TGCAGCGTTGAGAGCCCTACTAACTATGGCTACACCTTC. Encoded protein: CSVESPTNYGYTF. The chain employs TRBV29-1 and TRBJ1-2; D not resolved. CDR3 length: 13 residues. Trimming shortened V by 3 bases and J by 0 bases, and 8 bases separated the two germline ends. Germline V gives CDR1 SQVTM, CDR2 ANQGSEA.

The genes are TRBV5-1 and TRBJ2-1, with TRBD1 matching over 8 bases. The CDR3 runs 15 residues. CDR1 is SGHRS, CDR2 YFSETQ, per germline. The junction had 5 bases not matched to a gene; V was cut back by 6 bases and J by 0 bases. In DNA form, the CDR3 reads TGCGCCAGCAAATCGGGACAGGTCTCCTACAATGAGCAGTTCTTC. It codes for CASKSGQVSYNEQFF. The complete variable domain, with remaining parts taken from reference TRBV5-1 and TRBJ2-1, reads KAGVTQTPRYLIKTRGQQVTLSCSPISGHRSVSWYQQTPGQGLQFLFEYFSETQRNKGNFPGRFSGRQFSNSRSEMNVSTLELGDSALYLCASKSGQVSYNEQFFGPGTRLTVL.

The J gene is TRBJ2-3, the V gene TRBV9, with D possibly TRBD1 on 5 matching bases. Trimming took off 0 bases at V and 2 bases at J, with 10 bases between the two ends. The length of the CDR3 is 15 residues. Germline V gives CDR1 SGDLS, CDR2 YYNGEE. The CDR3: CASSVDIGDTDTQYF. For the CDR3, the DNA is TGTGCCAGCAGCGTAGATATAGGGGACACAGATACGCAGTATTTT.

About this clone: Given a much more abundant clone one base away, this may be a read error. Other nucleotide sequences from this sample produce the same CDR3. The chain employs TRBV7-2 and TRBJ1-2, with TRBD1 matching 8 bases. The CDR3 has 15 residues. The V gene's germline CDR1 is SGHTA and CDR2 FQGNSA. Here the CDR3 DNA reads TGCGCCAGCAGCATCGGGACAGGAGGCGGCTATGGCTACACCTTC. This codes for CASSIGTGGGYGYTF.

This clone has a single count. The chain links TRBV11-2 to TRBJ1-5; D unclear. V lost 4 bases and J lost 7, with 17 bases in between. The CDR3 runs 15 residues. The germline V gene encodes CDR1 SGHAT and CDR2 FQNNGV. The CDR3 loop reads CASSYDGRLGQPQHF. The DNA of the CDR3 is TGTGCCAGCAGCTACGACGGGAGGCTGGGGCAGCCCCAGCATTTT.

V and J are TRBV18 and TRBJ2-7, with D tentatively TRBD1 (5 bases). Per germline, CDR1 KGHSH and CDR2 LQKENI. The V end was cut by 3 bases, the J end by 0 bases, with 9 bases between. The CDR3 length is 14 residues. The CDR3 loop is CASSPDTSSYEQYV. Written as DNA, the CDR3 is TGTGCCAGCTCACCGGACACCAGCTCCTACGAGCAGTACGTC.

V and J are TRBV5-1 and TRBJ1-4; TRBD1 aligns across 9 bases. Germline V gene sequence: CDR1 SGHRS, CDR2 YFSETQ. V was clipped by 4 bases and J by 4 bases; unmatched bases: 8. This CDR3 is built from 16 residues. In DNA form, the CDR3 reads TGCGCCAGCAGCCACGGGACAGGGACATTTAATGAAAAACTGTTTTTT. Its translation: CASSHGTGTFNEKLFF.

The chain carries TRBV19 and TRBJ2-6; a possible D gene is TRBD2 (5 bases). The ends were cut back, 5 bases at V and 0 bases at J, with 8 bases in the middle. This CDR3 has 15 residues. CDR1 and CDR2 (germline): LNHDA, SQIVND (reference sequence). The CDR3 DNA is TGTGCCAGTAGTCGAGGGCGCTCTGGGGCCAACGTCCTGACTTTC. It encodes CASSRGRSGANVLTF.

The chain carries TRBV6-5 and TRBJ2-7; 8 bases match TRBD1. V was pared by 4 bases and J by 5 bases, with 7 bases of the junction left unmatched. CDR1 is MNHEY and CDR2 is SVGAGI in the germline V gene. The CDR3 has 14 residues. CDR3 bases: TGTGCCAGCAGTTGGACAGGGACAGCCCACGAGCAGTACGTC. It yields the protein CASSWTGTAHEQYV.

The genes are TRBV5-1 and TRBJ1-2, with 7 bases fitting TRBD1. This CDR3 region has 15 residues. Germline V gene sequence: CDR1 SGHRS, CDR2 YFSETQ. The V and J ends lost 4 bases and 7 bases, in that order; junction bases with no gene match: 13. CDR3 sequence: CASSPHTDRARGYTF. Here the CDR3 DNA reads TGCGCCAGCAGCCCACATACAGACAGGGCACGTGGCTACACCTTC.

The chain combines TRBV12-3 or TRBV12-4 with TRBJ2-3, with a possible D match to TRBD1 (6 bases). The CDR3 length is 10 residues. The ends were cut back, 6 bases at V and 9 bases at J, with 7 bases in the middle. CDR3 DNA sequence: TGTGCCAGCAGGGGGGCGACGCAGTATTTT. Its translation is CASRGATQYF.

The chain has TRBV11-2 and TRBJ2-1; 9 bases map to TRBD2. The CDR3 has 15 amino acids. Germline assignment: CDR1 SGHAT and CDR2 FQNNGV. V was clipped by 5 bases and J by 5 bases; unmatched bases: 7. This CDR3 reads CASSTPGLAHNEQFF. The CDR3 DNA follows: TGTGCCAGCAGCACGCCGGGACTAGCCCACAATGAGCAGTTCTTC. The variable domain in full, with the rest retrieved from reference TRBV11-2 and TRBJ2-1, is EAGVAQSPRYKIIEKRQSVAFWCNPISGHATLYWYQQILGQGPKLLIQFQNNGVVDDSQLPKDRFSAERLKGVDSTLKIQPAKLEDSAVYLCASSTPGLAHNEQFFGPGTRLTVL.

V is TRBV6-5 and J is TRBJ2-2; no reliable D call. The ends were cut back, 7 bases at V and 4 bases at J, with 16 bases in the middle. The CDR3 is made up of 15 amino acids. The germline CDR1 and CDR2 sequences are MNHEY and SVGAGI. In DNA form, the CDR3 reads TGTGCCAGCACCGGGTCCACAAGCGCCACCGGGGAGCTGTTTTTT. Its translation: CASTGSTSATGELFF.

V gene TRBV11-2 combines with J gene TRBJ2-7; 7 bases match TRBD1. The CDR3 runs to 13 residues. Germline loops: CDR1 SGHAT, CDR2 FQNNGV. The V and J ends lost 5 bases and 2 bases, in that order; junction bases with no gene match: 3. This CDR3 reads CASSRQGTYEQYF. CDR3 sequence (DNA): TGTGCCAGCAGCCGACAGGGCACCTACGAGCAGTACTTC.

CDR3 residues: CASSKMGGGNTGELFF. The CDR3 region has the DNA TGTGCCAGCAGCAAGATGGGCGGGGGGAACACCGGGGAGCTGTTTTTT. The chain uses TRBV9 and TRBJ2-2; the match to TRBD2 covers 7 bases. The CDR3 consists of 16 residues. Trimming cost V 4 bases and J 1 base; bases outside gene matches: 7. The germline gives CDR1 SGDLS, CDR2 YYNGEE.

This sequence joins TRBV7-2 and TRBJ1-5, with unresolved D. The CDR3 has 16 amino acids. Trimming shortened V by 1 base and J by 1 base, and 11 bases separated the two germline ends. Germline CDR1 is SGHTA and CDR2 is FQGNSA. The CDR3 DNA sequence: TGTGCCAGCAGCTTAGGGGGAGGGAGGAGCAATCAGCCCCAGCATTTT. This codes for CASSLGGGRSNQPQHF.

This rearrangement joins TRBV5-6 to TRBJ1-2; 10 bases map to TRBD1. V shed 0 bases and J 7 bases; nucleotides not matched to a gene: 9. Germline V gene data show CDR1 as SGHDT and CDR2 as YYEEEE. The CDR3 consists of 16 residues. The CDR3 region has the DNA TGTGCCAGCAGCTTGGTAATGGACAGGGGGAGACGTGGCTACACCTTC. It is translated as CASSLVMDRGRRGYTF.

This clone was seen only once. The V call is TRBV27, the J call TRBJ2-2; 8 bases fit TRBD1. Germline loops: CDR1 MNHEY, CDR2 SMNVEV (reference sequence). CDR3 length equals 14 residues. J gave up 4 bases and V 6 bases, and 4 bases lay outside the gene matches. CDR3 residues: CASRQDRVTGELFF. The CDR3, as DNA: TGTGCCAGCAGACAGGACAGGGTCACCGGGGAGCTGTTTTTT.

The chain uses TRBV28 and TRBJ2-6, with 8 positions matching TRBD1. Trimming cost V 5 bases and J 0 bases; bases outside gene matches: 9. Germline values: CDR1 MDHEN, CDR2 SYDVKM. The CDR3 totals 18 residues. In nucleotides, the CDR3 is TGTGCCAGCAGTCCTCCGGACAGGGTAAACTCTGGGGCCAACGTCCTGACTTTC. Translating it yields CASSPPDRVNSGANVLTF.

This chain links TRBV30 with TRBJ1-2, with a possible D match to TRBD1 (5 bases). Germline V CDR1 and CDR2: GTSNPN, SVGIG (reference sequence). The CDR3 has 14 amino acids. Between the trimmed V and J ends, which lost 2 bases and 3 bases, there was a span of 13 bases. DNA of the CDR3: TGTGCCTGGAGTCTTATGGGGGGGGACTATGGCTACACCTTC. Translation: CAWSLMGGDYGYTF.

The V call is TRBV10-3, the J call TRBJ2-2; a possible D gene is TRBD1 (6 bases). Germline CDR1 is ENHRY and CDR2 is SYGVKD. V dropped 5 bases and J dropped 1 base, with 8 bases sitting between them. This CDR3 is 14 amino acids long. DNA for the CDR3: TGTGCCATCAGTCCGGGACAGAACACCGGGGAGCTGTTTTTT. Translation gives CAISPGQNTGELFF.

This clone was found once. This chain uses TRBV5-1 with TRBJ1-2, with TRBD1 matching 7 bases. Trimming cost V 2 bases and J 7 bases; bases outside gene matches: 14. The germline gives CDR1 SGHRS, CDR2 YFSETQ. This CDR3 is 16 amino acids long. The CDR3 sequence: CASSLLLQGSSGGYTF. The DNA for the CDR3 is TGCGCCAGCAGCTTACTATTACAGGGGAGTAGTGGTGGCTACACCTTC.

The chain is built from TRBV5-4 and TRBJ1-2, with 8 nucleotides matching TRBD1. V lost 4 bases to trimming and J lost 4 bases; unmatched junction nucleotides: 9. Looked up from germline, CDR1 is SGHNT and CDR2 is YYREEE (reference sequence). The CDR3 is 15 amino acids. The chain's CDR3 is CASSPGQGTGYGYTF. Here the CDR3 DNA reads TGTGCCAGCAGCCCAGGACAGGGAACCGGCTATGGCTACACCTTC.